These 27 T cell receptor beta chains were all obtained from the same sample, sequenced in a study of identical twins (dated by TCRdb to 2016 to 2017). The library was made by 5' RACE. Instrument on record: Illumina HiSeq 2000. TCRdb cleaned the public reads at Q25 with fastp, built clones with MiXCR and kept in-frame beta chains. One record per CDR3 amino acid sequence lists the most common genes and DNA. The sample table contains hundreds of thousands of distinct CDR3 sequences; only one count was recorded for 20% to 25% of them. Clones ranked in the top ten supply roughly 3% of the sample. These data were likewise used in another study, on T cells expressing NK-cell markers.

The sample consisted of CD4+ T cells sorted from blood. The receptors here all came from a woman aged 18-35 years in good health.

The CDR3: CASSRGQGMSEQYF. The CDR3, as DNA: TGTGCCAGCAGTAGAGGACAGGGGATGAGCGAGCAGTACTTC. V is TRBV6-1 and J is TRBJ2-7; TRBD1 aligns across 9 bases. The CDR3 is 14 amino acids. J lost 6 bases, V lost 5 bases, and 8 bases had no gene match. Germline values: CDR1 MNHNS, CDR2 SASEGT.

This sequence joins TRBV29-1 and TRBJ2-5; a weak D match, TRBD1 (5 bases). This CDR3 has 13 amino acids. Germline CDR1 is SQVTM and CDR2 is ANQGSEA. The V end was cut by 3 bases, the J end by 5 bases, with 13 bases between. CDR3 sequence: CSVEAGHRETQYF. DNA of the CDR3: TGCAGCGTTGAGGCAGGGCACAGGGAGACCCAGTACTTC. Supplemented by reference TRBV29-1 and TRBJ2-5, the full variable domain reads SAVISQKPSRDICQRGTSLTIQCQVDSQVTMMFWYRQQPGQSLTLIATANQGSEATYESGFVIDKFPISRPNLTFSTLTVSNMSPEDSSIYLCSVEAGHRETQYFGPGTRLLVL.

The chain couples TRBV15 to TRBJ1-5; no firm D call. The CDR3 loop spans 15 amino acids. V lost 1 base, J lost 4 bases, and 11 bases lay in between. Germline values: CDR1 LNHNV, CDR2 YYDKDF (reference sequence). The CDR3 region is CATSRATPFNQPQHF. In nucleotides, the CDR3 is TGTGCCACCAGCAGAGCGACCCCTTTTAATCAGCCCCAGCATTTT.

The V gene is TRBV7-6, the J gene TRBJ2-1; 7 bases match TRBD2. V lost 0 bases and J lost 6; bases outside the gene matches: 5. Per the germline V gene, CDR1 is SGHVS and CDR2 is FNYEAQ. This CDR3 contains 15 residues. CDR3 nucleotides: TGTGCCAGCAGCTTAGCGGGACTACCTTCCAATGAGCAGTTCTTC. This sequence encodes CASSLAGLPSNEQFF.

The rearrangement links TRBV6-5 to TRBJ1-2; 7 nucleotides match TRBD1. CDR1 and CDR2 from the germline V gene are MNHEY and SVGAGI. The CDR3 has 11 amino acids. The V and J ends lost 6 bases and 14 bases, in that order; junction bases with no gene match: 9. The CDR3 sequence is CASRKQGSDTF. Here the CDR3 DNA reads TGTGCCAGCAGGAAACAGGGGTCTGATACCTTC.

This clonotype has just a few counts. The V gene is TRBV12-3 or TRBV12-4, the J gene TRBJ2-5; D gene unclear. Trimming left V 0 bases short and J 5 bases short, with 7 bases between. This CDR3 contains 13 residues. In nucleotides, the CDR3 is TGTGCCAGCAGTTTAGCCCGGTACGAGACCCAGTACTTC. Its translation is CASSLARYETQYF.

The rearrangement uses TRBV7-2 and TRBJ1-2; D gene uncertain. V was pared by 5 bases and J by 8 bases, with 15 bases between. The CDR3 is 13 residues long. Looked up from germline, CDR1 is SGHTA and CDR2 is FQGNSA. The CDR3 region has the DNA TGTGCCAGCAGCCCCCTTTTCGGTGGAGGCTACACCTTC. It yields the protein CASSPLFGGGYTF.

In this sample, this clonotype turned up many times. The chain couples TRBV5-1 to TRBJ2-5; a possible D gene is TRBD1 (5 bases). Germline-derived CDR1 and CDR2 are SGHRS and YFSETQ. This CDR3 comprises 13 residues. Trimming stripped 4 bases from V and 2 bases from J, with 9 bases between. The CDR3: CASSRRVQETQYF. CDR3 sequence (DNA): TGCGCCAGCAGCCGCAGGGTTCAAGAGACCCAGTACTTC. Looking up the rest from reference TRBV5-1 and TRBJ2-5 gives the full variable domain: KAGVTQTPRYLIKTRGQQVTLSCSPISGHRSVSWYQQTPGQGLQFLFEYFSETQRNKGNFPGRFSGRQFSNSRSEMNVSTLELGDSALYLCASSRRVQETQYFGPGTRLLVL.

This clonotype was found a few times. The V gene is TRBV3-1, the J gene TRBJ2-7, with D maybe TRBD1 (7 bases). The V gene lost 0 bases and the J gene lost 9 bases, with 18 bases spanning the gap. Germline lookup yields CDR1 LGHDT and CDR2 YNNKEL (reference sequence). CDR3 length: 15 residues. CDR3 region: CASSQDPDRTTRQYF. DNA for the CDR3: TGTGCCAGCAGCCAAGATCCGGACAGGACTACGAGGCAGTACTTC.

In DNA form, the CDR3 reads TGTGCCAGCAGCCTTAATACGGCAGGTAGCAATCAGCCCCAGCATTTT. Translation: CASSLNTAGSNQPQHF. The chain combines TRBV12-3 or TRBV12-4 with TRBJ1-5, with D uncertain. V lost 6 bases to trimming and J lost 0 bases, with 15 bases between them. CDR3 length: 16 amino acids.

This clonotype was picked up a small number of times. V gene TRBV20-1 combines with J gene TRBJ1-5, with 7 bases fitting TRBD1. This CDR3 has 15 amino acids. V gave up 3 bases and J gave up 2 bases; unmatched junction bases: 7. The germline V gene has CDR1 DFQATT and CDR2 SNEGSKA (reference sequence). The chain's CDR3 is CSASEAGGGNQPQHF. CDR3 in DNA: TGCAGTGCTAGCGAAGCAGGGGGTGGCAATCAGCCCCAGCATTTT.

Regarding this clonotype: This sequence may be a read error, since a much larger clone differs from it by one base. The chain couples TRBV20-1 to TRBJ2-7; 7 bases line up with TRBD1. From germline, CDR1 is DFQATT and CDR2 SNEGSKA (reference sequence). The CDR3 length is 15 residues. CDR3 protein: CSASPRQGVSYGQYF. The CDR3 DNA reads TGCAGTGCTAGCCCCCGCCAGGGGGTGTCCTACGGGCAGTACTTC.

The rearrangement joins TRBV5-1 to TRBJ2-3; the D call may be TRBD1 or TRBD2 (6 bases each). V shed 3 bases and J shed 3 bases, with 17 bases lying between them. Germline-derived CDR1 and CDR2 are SGHRS and YFSETQ. This CDR3 has 16 residues. The CDR3 DNA reads TGCGCCAGCAGCTCGCGGGATGGGGGCCTGACAGATACGCAGTATTTT. Protein product: CASSSRDGGLTDTQYF. The complete variable domain, with remaining parts taken from reference TRBV5-1 and TRBJ2-3, reads KAGVTQTPRYLIKTRGQQVTLSCSPISGHRSVSWYQQTPGQGLQFLFEYFSETQRNKGNFPGRFSGRQFSNSRSEMNVSTLELGDSALYLCASSSRDGGLTDTQYFGPGTRLTVL.

This clonotype has just a few counts. The chain has TRBV4-3 and TRBJ2-7; D call uncertain. The CDR3 length is 14 residues. The germline gives CDR1 LGHNA, CDR2 YSLEER. Trimming removed 0 bases from V and 1 base from J, with 7 bases in between. This CDR3 is CASSQEMSSYEQYF. The CDR3 DNA is TGCGCCAGCAGCCAAGAGATGTCTTCCTACGAGCAGTACTTC.

This chain links TRBV7-2 with TRBJ1-2, with D tentatively TRBD1 (6 bases). Germline lookup yields CDR1 SGHTA and CDR2 FQGNSA. V lost 5 bases, J lost 9 bases, and 16 bases lay in between. The CDR3 has 13 residues. The CDR3 sequence: CASSEPYRVRYTF. The CDR3 DNA reads TGTGCCAGCAGCGAACCGTACAGGGTTCGCTACACCTTC. Together with reference TRBV7-2 and TRBJ1-2, the CDR3 gives the full variable domain: GAGVSQSPSNKVTEKGKDVELRCDPISGHTALYWYRQSLGQGLEFLIYFQGNSAPDKSGLPSDRFSAERTGGSVSTLTIQRTQQEDSAVYLCASSEPYRVRYTFGSGTRLTVV.

This clonotype is a singleton in its sample. The V call is TRBV12-3 or TRBV12-4, the J call TRBJ2-7, with D maybe TRBD1 (5 bases). Between the trimmed V and J ends, which lost 6 bases and 4 bases, there was a span of 10 bases. The CDR3 runs 12 residues. The CDR3 loop is CASRRQIYEQYF. Here the CDR3 DNA reads TGTGCCAGCAGGCGACAGATATACGAGCAGTACTTC.

This clonotype was found once. This chain joins TRBV19 and TRBJ1-1; D not resolved. The CDR3 is 15 amino acids. Germline CDR1 and CDR2: LNHDA and SQIVND (reference sequence). With 3 bases removed from V and 4 bases from J, the gap between germline ends came to 15 bases. The CDR3 DNA reads as TGTGCCAGTAGTATTAAAAATGGCAGAATCACTGAAGCTTTCTTT. Translating it yields CASSIKNGRITEAFF.

This clonotype was seen only a few times. This chain uses TRBV20-1 with TRBJ2-7; D uncertain. Trimming stripped 3 bases from V and 3 bases from J, with 9 bases between. This CDR3 is built from 12 residues. Germline V gives CDR1 DFQATT, CDR2 SNEGSKA (reference sequence). As DNA, the CDR3 is TGCAGTGCTAGGTCCTCTCGCTACGAGCAGTACTTC. Translation gives CSARSSRYEQYF.

This sequence joins TRBV10-3 and TRBJ2-1; 8 nucleotides align to TRBD2. Germline V gene sequence: CDR1 ENHRY, CDR2 SYGVKD. With V trimmed by 9 bases and J by 7 bases, 8 bases remained unmatched. The CDR3 is 13 residues long. The CDR3 sequence is CAISSGLGNEQFF. CDR3 DNA: TGTGCCATTTCTAGCGGGCTGGGTAATGAGCAGTTCTTC.

The table lists this clonotype with a few counts. The gene calls are TRBV14 and TRBJ2-1; D is undetermined. This CDR3 has 16 amino acids. V was trimmed by 0 bases and J by 2 bases, leaving 11 bases between them. CDR1 is SGHDN, CDR2 FVKESK, per germline. The CDR3 loop reads CASSQDAAQTYNEQFF. In nucleotides, the CDR3 is TGTGCCAGCAGCCAAGATGCGGCACAGACCTACAATGAGCAGTTCTTC.

The chain is built from TRBV30 and TRBJ2-7; TRBD2 agrees at 10 bases. V gave up 8 bases and J gave up 7 bases; unmatched junction bases: 14. Germline V gene data show CDR1 as GTSNPN and CDR2 as SVGIG (reference sequence). The CDR3 length is 14 residues. The CDR3 DNA follows: TGTGCCGGCTCCCGGCTAGCGGGAGTTAATGAGCAGTACTTC. This gives the protein CAGSRLAGVNEQYF.

J is TRBJ2-6 and V is TRBV18; TRBD1 matches 8 bases. V dropped 5 bases and J dropped 0; count of bases not matched to a gene: 6. Germline V gene data show CDR1 as KGHSH and CDR2 as LQKENI. The CDR3 runs to 17 residues. The CDR3 region has the DNA TGTGCCAGCTCATCCCGGACAGGGAACTCTGGGGCCAACGTCCTGACTTTC. This codes for CASSSRTGNSGANVLTF.

This chain connects TRBV9 to TRBJ2-6, with D uncertain. This CDR3 contains 15 residues. CDR1 and CDR2 (germline): SGDLS, YYNGEE. V lost 2 bases and J lost 0, with 6 bases in between. CDR3 residues: CASSVPSSGANVLTF. The CDR3 DNA reads as TGTGCCAGCAGCGTTCCAAGCTCTGGGGCCAACGTCCTGACTTTC.

This chain's CDR3 is CASSQLAGVLIYEQYF. The CDR3 DNA reads as TGCGCCAGCAGCCAACTAGCGGGAGTTTTAATCTACGAGCAGTACTTC. The chain uses TRBV4-3 and TRBJ2-7; TRBD2 agrees at 10 bases. J gave up 3 bases and V 2 bases, and 7 bases lay outside the gene matches. This CDR3 is 16 amino acids long. Germline lookup yields CDR1 LGHNA and CDR2 YSLEER.

The sample holds a few counts of this clonotype. The J gene is TRBJ2-5, the V gene TRBV5-6; D unclear. CDR1 and CDR2 from the germline V gene are SGHDT and YYEEEE. There are 13 residues in the CDR3. The germline V and J ends were trimmed by 5 bases and 5 bases, with 13 bases remaining between them. This chain's CDR3 is CASSLRPGETQYF. Here the CDR3 DNA reads TGTGCCAGCAGTTTACGACCCGGGGAGACCCAGTACTTC. Full variable domain (rest looked up from reference TRBV5-6 and TRBJ2-5): DAGVTQSPTHLIKTRGQQVTLRCSPKSGHDTVSWYQQALGQGPQFIFQYYEEEERQRGNFPDRFSGHQFPNYSSELNVNALLLGDSALYLCASSLRPGETQYFGPGTRLLVL.

This clonotype appeared a few times. The chain links TRBV5-6 to TRBJ1-1, with D possibly TRBD1 on 6 matching bases. Germline CDR1 SGHDT, CDR2 YYEEEE. CDR3 length equals 13 residues. The germline V and J ends were trimmed by 4 bases and 10 bases, with 17 bases remaining between them. CDR3: CASSAWDTGRAFF. DNA of the CDR3: TGTGCCAGCAGCGCGTGGGACACCGGCCGAGCTTTCTTT.

The chain is built from TRBV20-1 and TRBJ2-7; TRBD2 might be the D (5 bases). The CDR3 spans 15 residues. Trimming cost V 0 bases and J 3 bases, with 15 bases left between them. Germline-derived CDR1 and CDR2 are DFQATT and SNEGSKA (reference sequence). Here the CDR3 reads CSARDEGRVFYEQYF. As DNA, the CDR3 is TGCAGTGCTAGAGACGAGGGCCGGGTCTTCTACGAGCAGTACTTC.